This entry lists 22 T cell receptor beta chains sequenced from one sample in a study of blood T cell repertoires in COVID-19. Measured with immunoSEQ multiplex PCR; TCRdb has only the in-frame clones, and not every one. This repertoire shows fewer than 250,000 clones, approximately 80% found once; its top ten account for roughly a tenth. Sequencing was performed on peripheral blood. Source of these receptors: a woman older than 75 with COVID-19, enrolled during active disease.

As to this clone: Other DNA sequences in the same sample also yield this CDR3. The chain joins TRBV7-3 to TRBJ1-1; 7 positions agree with TRBD1. The CDR3 extends over 12 amino acids. Germline V CDR1 and CDR2: SGHTA, FQGTGA. V dropped 5 bases and J dropped 3; count of bases not matched to a gene: 0. The CDR3 region has the DNA TGTGCCAGCAGCCAGGGGGACACTGAAGCTTTCTTT. Protein sequence: CASSQGDTEAFF.

The rearrangement joins TRBV6-5 to TRBJ2-5; 10 nucleotides match TRBD2. The junction had 9 bases not matched to a gene; V was cut back by 6 bases and J by 5 bases. The CDR3 runs to 15 residues. Germline V gene lookup returns CDR1 MNHEY and CDR2 SVGAGI. The CDR3 DNA is TGTGCCAGCAGAAGAAGTCTAGCGGGGGTTGAGACCCAGTACTTC. Protein: CASRRSLAGVETQYF.

The gene calls are TRBV6-5 and TRBJ1-2, with D unclear. This CDR3 has 14 amino acids. The V end lost 10 bases, the J end lost 0 bases, and 15 bases lay between the germline ends. CDR1 and CDR2 from the germline V gene are MNHEY and SVGAGI. The DNA of the CDR3 is TGTGCCACGCTCCCGGGGTTAGCTAACTATGGCTACACCTTC. This encodes CATLPGLANYGYTF.

V and J are TRBV28 and TRBJ1-1, with a weak D call TRBD1 (5 bases). The CDR3 length is 13 residues. The V gene lost 2 bases and the J gene lost 8 bases, with 12 bases spanning the gap. In germline, CDR1 is MDHEN, CDR2 SYDVKM. The CDR3 region is CASSLGGRDEAFF. The CDR3 DNA is TGTGCCAGCAGTTTAGGCGGGCGGGACGAAGCTTTCTTT.

The chain recombines TRBV27 with TRBJ1-1; a possible D gene is TRBD1 (5 bases). Germline loops: CDR1 MNHEY, CDR2 SMNVEV (reference sequence). V lost 5 bases and J lost 1, with 17 bases in between. The CDR3 length is 16 residues. CDR3 coding DNA: TGTGCCAGCAGTCCAACTCAGGGCCTAGGGAACACTGAAGCTTTCTTT. Amino acids: CASSPTQGLGNTEAFF.

This clone was observed a handful of times. This sequence joins TRBV3-1 (or the pseudogene TRBV3-2) and TRBJ2-3; possibly TRBD1 for D (6 bases). Germline V gene sequence: CDR1 LGHDT, CDR2 YNNKEL (reference sequence). The V gene lost 6 bases and the J gene lost 0 bases, with 16 bases spanning the gap. CDR3 length: 16 amino acids. CDR3 sequence (DNA): TGTGCCAGCAGTAAGAGGATGGGGGCTAGCACAGATACGCAGTATTTT. Its translation is CASSKRMGASTDTQYF.

This clone turned up a few times. The gene calls are TRBV5-6 and TRBJ1-1; possibly TRBD1 for D (5 bases). Germline V gene data show CDR1 as SGHDT and CDR2 as YYEEEE. The V gene lost 4 bases and the J gene lost 4 bases, with 11 bases spanning the gap. The CDR3 sequence is 13 residues long. DNA of the CDR3: TGTGCCAGCAGCCCCAGGGTTTTCACTGAAGCTTTCTTT. This gives the protein CASSPRVFTEAFF.

The chain recombines TRBV10-2 with TRBJ1-6; 7 bases match TRBD1. The CDR3 has 13 amino acids. J gave up 7 bases and V 10 bases, and 7 bases lay outside the gene matches. Germline-derived CDR1 and CDR2 are WSHSY and SAAADI. The CDR3 DNA sequence: TGCGCCACCTTCGACAGGGAAAATTCACCCCTCCACTTT. The encoded protein is CATFDRENSPLHF.

This clone has just a few counts. The rearrangement links TRBV18 to TRBJ1-1; 8 bases are shared with TRBD1. V trimming: 4 bases; J trimming: 5 bases; junction bases outside the gene matches: 6. This CDR3 region has 14 residues. The germline V gene encodes CDR1 KGHSH and CDR2 LQKENI. This chain's CDR3 is CASSQGQGLTEAFF. The CDR3 DNA reads TGTGCCAGCTCACAAGGACAGGGCTTGACTGAAGCTTTCTTT.

The rearrangement joins TRBV5-5 to TRBJ1-5; weak D call: TRBD1 (5 bases). V was cut by 0 bases and J by 4 bases, with 20 bases left in between. Looked up from germline, CDR1 is SGHKS and CDR2 is YYEKEE (reference sequence). The CDR3 is 18 residues long. CDR3 in amino acids: CASSLATIGHAPNQPQHF. The DNA of the CDR3 is TGTGCCAGCAGCTTGGCCACAATAGGACATGCCCCTAATCAGCCCCAGCATTTT.

The V gene is TRBV7-2, the J gene TRBJ1-5, with D possibly TRBD1 on 6 matching bases. V lost 5 bases and J lost 0, with 8 bases in between. Germline loops: CDR1 SGHTA, CDR2 FQGNSA. This CDR3 has 14 residues. The CDR3 is CASSQQGSNQPQHF. CDR3 nucleotides: TGTGCCAGCAGCCAACAGGGTAGCAATCAGCCCCAGCATTTT.

The chain carries TRBV10-2 and TRBJ1-5; D is unclear. The CDR3 runs to 13 residues. Germline lookup yields CDR1 WSHSY and CDR2 SAAADI. V was pared by 3 bases and J by 2 bases, with 5 bases between. The CDR3 sequence is CASSDQGNQPQHF. CDR3 DNA sequence: TGCGCCAGCAGTGACCAGGGCAATCAGCCCCAGCATTTT.

CDR3 region: CASSQVARDYGYTF. The CDR3 DNA reads as TGCGCCAGCAGCCAAGTGGCCAGGGATTATGGCTACACCTTC. V and J are TRBV4-1 and TRBJ1-2; TRBD1 is a possible D gene (5 bases). The CDR3 runs to 14 residues. Trimming removed 1 base from V and 5 bases from J, with 11 bases in between. Germline CDR1 reads MGHRA; CDR2 reads YSYEKL.

This clone was detected a few times. The V gene is TRBV7-9, the J gene TRBJ1-2; TRBD1 agrees at 8 bases. The V gene end was trimmed by 4 bases and the J gene end by 4 bases; junction bases not matched to a gene: 5. The germline gives CDR1 SEHNR, CDR2 FQNEAQ (reference sequence). The CDR3 totals 14 residues. CDR3 sequence: CASSWDRISYGYTF. CDR3 nucleotides: TGTGCCAGCAGCTGGGACAGGATTTCCTATGGCTACACCTTC.

The chain uses TRBV5-1 and TRBJ2-7; TRBD1 aligns across 8 bases. The CDR3 is made up of 15 amino acids. CDR1 SGHRS and CDR2 YFSETQ come from the germline V gene. V lost 0 bases, J lost 5 bases, and 7 bases stayed unmatched. This chain's CDR3 is CASSLVGQGANEQYF. In nucleotides, the CDR3 is TGCGCCAGCAGCTTGGTGGGGCAGGGGGCCAACGAGCAGTACTTC.

J is TRBJ1-5 and V is TRBV19, with D possibly being TRBD1 (5 bases). Trimming pared 7 bases from V and 3 bases from J, leaving 19 bases between. Germline V gives CDR1 LNHDA, CDR2 SQIVND (reference sequence). The CDR3 loop spans 16 amino acids. DNA for the CDR3: TGTGCCAGTACCAGGGCCAACCCGGGAGCCAATCAGCCCCAGCATTTT. Amino acids: CASTRANPGANQPQHF.

The chain joins TRBV18 to TRBJ2-7; D perhaps matches TRBD2 (6 bases). V was shortened by 4 bases and J by 5 bases, with 15 bases between the two germline ends. The CDR3 length is 14 residues. The germline gives CDR1 KGHSH, CDR2 LQKENI. The CDR3 reads CASSRAGSLDEQYF. CDR3 DNA sequence: TGTGCCAGCTCACGAGCCGGGAGTCTTGACGAGCAGTACTTC.

V and J are TRBV4-1 and TRBJ2-6; D unclear. The CDR3 contains 14 residues. Per the germline V gene, CDR1 is MGHRA and CDR2 is YSYEKL. V lost 4 bases and J lost 4, with 8 bases in between. CDR3 loop: CASSPRVGANVLTF. In DNA form, the CDR3 reads TGCGCCAGCAGCCCCCGGGTAGGGGCCAACGTCCTGACTTTC.

V usage is TRBV29-1 and J usage is TRBJ2-3; 14 nucleotides line up with TRBD2. This CDR3 spans 15 amino acids. Germline CDR1 and CDR2: SQVTM and ANQGSEA. The ends lost 6 bases at V and 4 bases at J; junction bases unmatched: 6. The CDR3 coding sequence is TGCAGCGTGGGGGGACTAGCGGGGGCCCCAGATACGCAGTATTTT. This translates into CSVGGLAGAPDTQYF.

The J gene is TRBJ2-7, the V gene TRBV5-1; TRBD2 matches 11 bases. The length of the CDR3 is 15 residues. V dropped 4 bases and J dropped 4; count of bases not matched to a gene: 7. CDR1 and CDR2 (germline): SGHRS, YFSETQ. The CDR3 nucleotides read TGCGCCAGCAGCACGCCGGGACTAGCGGATTACGAGCAGTACTTC. Translation: CASSTPGLADYEQYF.

The chain carries TRBV18 and TRBJ1-3; D is uncertain. V was trimmed by 3 bases and J by 3 bases, leaving 12 bases between them. This CDR3 spans 15 amino acids. Germline loops: CDR1 KGHSH, CDR2 LQKENI. CDR3 nucleotide sequence: TGTGCCAGCTCACCCGCCCAGGCAAGTGGAAACACCATATATTTT. This codes for CASSPAQASGNTIYF.

V usage is TRBV25-1 and J usage is TRBJ2-3; weak D call: TRBD2 (7 bases). The CDR3 totals 15 residues. Germline CDR1 is MGHDK and CDR2 is SYGVNS. V shed 8 bases and J shed 0 bases, with 15 bases lying between them. The CDR3 coding sequence is TGTGCCAGCGGGGGGGCAGCCTTTAGCACAGATACGCAGTATTTT. This gives the protein CASGGAAFSTDTQYF.